This record looks at one T cell receptor beta chain sequence and its context. As yet, its antigen is unknown. Germline lookup yields CDR1 MGHRA and CDR2 YSYEKL. The V segment lost 3 bases and the J segment 1 base; nucleotides outside the gene matches: 3. This CDR3 spans 15 amino acids. The table came from immunoSEQ multiplex PCR; TCRdb's copy has only in-frame clones and leaves some out. The table shows about 69,000 clones, with roughly 92% occurring only once. The data are from a study of OX40 agonist ivuxolimab in advanced cancers. Overall study context: Three patients, one with hepatocellular carcinoma and two with cutaneous melanoma, achieved partial responses.

Findings of the study overall: Average numbers of expanded clones were greater in CD8+ T cells than in CD4+. Low normalized T-cell clonal expansion also characterized some of the nonresponders.

Blood got drawn at baseline, again on cycle 4 day 1, and then on cycle 7 day 1. The chain joins TRBV4-1 to TRBJ1-1; 9 nucleotides align to TRBD1. This sequence was found in an adult with an advanced solid tumor such as melanoma, head and neck, liver or kidney cancer. Specimen: CD4+ or CD8+ T cells sorted from blood, collected in a trial of the OX40 agonist ivuxolimab. The CDR3 DNA reads as TGCGCCAGCAGCCAGCCGGGACAGGGGAACACTGAAGCTTTCTTT. Its protein is CASSQPGQGNTEAFF.